This T cell receptor (beta chain) was identified during a study of cytomegalovirus exposure and HLA in healthy donors. The germline V gene encodes CDR1 MNHEY and CDR2 SMNVEV (reference sequence). Trimming cost V 5 bases and J 3 bases, with 7 bases left between them. The CDR3 runs 12 residues. Use of 60 Vbeta and 13 Jbeta primers characterized the PCR. Sequenced by immunoSEQ multiplex PCR; TCRdb stores in-frame clones only, minus some. This sample contains fewer than 200,000 clones. What was sequenced was PBMCs. This chain uses TRBV27 with TRBJ1-2, with D possibly matching TRBD1 (5 bases). The TCR sequence derives from a woman aged 60-70 years in good health and CMV-seronegative. CDR3 protein: CASSRGDYGYTF. The CDR3 DNA reads TGTGCCAGCAGTCGGGGGGACTATGGCTACACCTTC.